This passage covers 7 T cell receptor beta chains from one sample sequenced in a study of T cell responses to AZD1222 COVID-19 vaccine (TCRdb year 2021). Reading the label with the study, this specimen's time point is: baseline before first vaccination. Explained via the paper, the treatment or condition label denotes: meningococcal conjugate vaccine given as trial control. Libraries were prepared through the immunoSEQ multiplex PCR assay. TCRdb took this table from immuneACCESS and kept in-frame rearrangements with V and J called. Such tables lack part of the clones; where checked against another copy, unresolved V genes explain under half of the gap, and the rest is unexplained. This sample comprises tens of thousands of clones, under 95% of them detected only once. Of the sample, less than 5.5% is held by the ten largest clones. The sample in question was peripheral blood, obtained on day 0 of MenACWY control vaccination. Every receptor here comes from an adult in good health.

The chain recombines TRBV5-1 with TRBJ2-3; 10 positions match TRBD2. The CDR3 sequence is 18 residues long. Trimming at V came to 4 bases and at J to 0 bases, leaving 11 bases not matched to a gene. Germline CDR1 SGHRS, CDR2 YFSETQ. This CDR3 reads CASSKVAGGKISTDTQYF. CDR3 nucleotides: TGCGCCAGCAGCAAGGTAGCGGGAGGCAAAATAAGCACAGATACGCAGTATTTT. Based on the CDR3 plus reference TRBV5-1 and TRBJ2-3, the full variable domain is KAGVTQTPRYLIKTRGQQVTLSCSPISGHRSVSWYQQTPGQGLQFLFEYFSETQRNKGNFPGRFSGRQFSNSRSEMNVSTLELGDSALYLCASSKVAGGKISTDTQYFGPGTRLTVL.

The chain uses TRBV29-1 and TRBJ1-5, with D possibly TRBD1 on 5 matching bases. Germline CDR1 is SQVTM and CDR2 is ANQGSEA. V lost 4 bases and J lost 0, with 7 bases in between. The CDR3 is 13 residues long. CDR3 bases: TGCAGCGTTGGGCAGGGTAGCAATCAGCCCCAGCATTTT. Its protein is CSVGQGSNQPQHF. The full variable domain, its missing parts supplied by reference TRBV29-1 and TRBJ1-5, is SAVISQKPSRDICQRGTSLTIQCQVDSQVTMMFWYRQQPGQSLTLIATANQGSEATYESGFVIDKFPISRPNLTFSTLTVSNMSPEDSSIYLCSVGQGSNQPQHFGDGTRLSIL.

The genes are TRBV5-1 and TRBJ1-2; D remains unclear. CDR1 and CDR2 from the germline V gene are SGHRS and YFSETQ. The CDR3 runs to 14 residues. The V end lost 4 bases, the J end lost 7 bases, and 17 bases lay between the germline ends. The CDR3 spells CASSLANRQSGYTF. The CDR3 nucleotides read TGCGCCAGCAGCCTAGCCAATCGGCAATCTGGCTACACCTTC. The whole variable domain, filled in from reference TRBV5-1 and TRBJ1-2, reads KAGVTQTPRYLIKTRGQQVTLSCSPISGHRSVSWYQQTPGQGLQFLFEYFSETQRNKGNFPGRFSGRQFSNSRSEMNVSTLELGDSALYLCASSLANRQSGYTFGSGTRLTVV.

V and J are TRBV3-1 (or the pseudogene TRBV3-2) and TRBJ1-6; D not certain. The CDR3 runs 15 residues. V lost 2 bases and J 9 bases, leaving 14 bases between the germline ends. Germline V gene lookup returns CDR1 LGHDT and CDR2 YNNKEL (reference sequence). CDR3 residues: CASSQSGVVSSPLHF. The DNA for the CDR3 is TGTGCCAGCAGCCAATCCGGGGTAGTTAGTTCACCCCTCCACTTT.

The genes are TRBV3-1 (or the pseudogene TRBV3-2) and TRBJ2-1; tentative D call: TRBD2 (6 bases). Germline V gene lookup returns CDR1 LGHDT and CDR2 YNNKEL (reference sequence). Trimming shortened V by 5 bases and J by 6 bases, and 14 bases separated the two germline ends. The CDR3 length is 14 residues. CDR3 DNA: TGTGCCAGCAGCTCAGTGGAGGGGCCCAATGAGCAGTTCTTC. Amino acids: CASSSVEGPNEQFF.

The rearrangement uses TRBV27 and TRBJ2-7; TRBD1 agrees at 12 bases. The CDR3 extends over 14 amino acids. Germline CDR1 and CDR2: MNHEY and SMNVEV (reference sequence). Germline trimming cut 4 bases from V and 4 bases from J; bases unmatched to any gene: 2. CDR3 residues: CASSWGQGAYEQYF. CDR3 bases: TGTGCCAGCAGTTGGGGACAGGGGGCTTACGAGCAGTACTTC.

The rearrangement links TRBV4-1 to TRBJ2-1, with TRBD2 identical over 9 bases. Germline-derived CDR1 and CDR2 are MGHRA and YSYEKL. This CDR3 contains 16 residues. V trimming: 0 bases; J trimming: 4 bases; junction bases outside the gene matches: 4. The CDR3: CASSQDASGAYNEQFF. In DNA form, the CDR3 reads TGCGCCAGCAGCCAAGATGCTAGCGGGGCTTACAATGAGCAGTTCTTC.